This TCR beta chain was retrieved from a study of a mutant IDH1 vaccine in newly diagnosed glioma. Overall study: Treated patients had a mean age of roughly 44 years and a sex split that was roughly 60% male and approximately 38% female. Patients had received radiotherapy, temozolomide, or both previously, most receiving both.

Germline CDR1 is LNHDA and CDR2 is SQIVND (reference sequence). V gave up 5 bases and J gave up 0 bases, with 16 bases separating them. The CDR3 consists of 16 residues. Clones were read by immunoSEQ multiplex PCR, and TCRdb kept only the in-frame ones, dropping some. In the table there are 60,000 or so clones, about 80% of which are singletons. Time point: week 5, during vaccination. Vaccine doses each comprised 300 ug of mutant IDH1 20-mer peptide, with topical imiquimod. Each donor presented with a new WHO grade 3 or 4 astrocytoma that tested IDH1-mutant and showed ATRX loss. This clone has a handful of counts. Its antigen remains unidentified.

This TCR was sampled from a woman in her forties or fifties with glioma. The rearrangement joins TRBV19 to TRBJ2-5; D not resolved. The sample was PBMCs, taken from a glioma patient whose treatment included an IDH1 peptide vaccine. CDR3 region: CASSSRGAGYQETQYF. The CDR3 DNA reads TGTGCCAGTAGTTCGCGTGGCGCCGGGTACCAAGAGACCCAGTACTTC. The complete variable domain, with remaining parts taken from reference TRBV19 and TRBJ2-5, reads DGGITQSPKYLFRKEGQNVTLSCEQNLNHDAMYWYRQDPGQGLRLIYYSQIVNDFQKGDIAEGYSVSREKKESFPLTVTSAQKNPTAFYLCASSSRGAGYQETQYFGPGTRLLVL.